This TCR beta chain comes out of a study of cytomegalovirus exposure and HLA in healthy donors. A note on this clone: What it binds is not known.

Findings and limits, study-wide: Further analysis, carried out later, found HLA-associated TCR beta chains more clonally expanded than equally common other chains. Cytomegalovirus association was listed for about 180 TCR beta chains. TRBV6-2, TRBV6-3 and other indistinguishable V segments were excluded.

With 60 Vbeta and 13 Jbeta primers, the PCR was carried out. Libraries were prepared by immunoSEQ multiplex PCR; TCRdb keeps only in-frame clonotypes and omits some of them. The repertoire holds fewer than 200,000 clones, with over 60% as singletons. The CDR3 has 14 amino acids. J gave up 7 bases and V 6 bases, and 9 bases lay outside the gene matches. Germline-derived CDR1 and CDR2 are MNHEY and SVGAGI. This chain uses TRBV6-5 with TRBJ1-5; 7 bases are a match to TRBD1. The origin of this receptor is a woman in her twenties or thirties in good health and CMV-seronegative. Sequencing was done on a sample of PBMCs. CDR3 in DNA: TGTGCCAGCAGCCCGACAGGGTCGGTGCAGCCCCAGCATTTT. Translation gives CASSPTGSVQPQHF.